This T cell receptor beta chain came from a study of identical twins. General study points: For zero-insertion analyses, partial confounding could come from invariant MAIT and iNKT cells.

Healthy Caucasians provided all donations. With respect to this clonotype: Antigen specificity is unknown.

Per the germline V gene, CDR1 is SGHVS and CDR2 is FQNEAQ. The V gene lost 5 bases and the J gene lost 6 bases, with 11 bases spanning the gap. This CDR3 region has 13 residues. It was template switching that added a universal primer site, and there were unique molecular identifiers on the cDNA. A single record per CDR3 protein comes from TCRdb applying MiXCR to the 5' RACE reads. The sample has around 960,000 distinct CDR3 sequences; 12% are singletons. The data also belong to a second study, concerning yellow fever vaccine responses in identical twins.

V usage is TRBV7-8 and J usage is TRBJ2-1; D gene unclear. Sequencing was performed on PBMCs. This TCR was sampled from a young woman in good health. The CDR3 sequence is CASSRPGANEQFF. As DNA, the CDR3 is TGTGCCAGCAGCCGTCCGGGCGCCAATGAGCAGTTCTTC.